These 23 T cell receptor beta chains were all obtained from the same sample, sequenced in a study of blood T cell repertoires in COVID-19. Sequencing used immunoSEQ multiplex PCR; TCRdb keeps in-frame clones, though not all of them. Of 200,000 to 250,000 clones in the sample, about 82% were seen once. What was sequenced was peripheral blood. These receptors were taken from a woman aged 70-85 years with COVID-19, enrolled during active disease.

The chain recombines TRBV6-2 or TRBV6-3 with TRBJ1-2; the match to TRBD1 covers 8 bases. Germline assignment: CDR1 MNHEY and CDR2 SVGEGT. The CDR3 sequence is 15 residues long. V shed 0 bases, J shed 4 bases, and the junction held 4 bases outside the gene matches. CDR3 amino acids: CASSYSSQGAYGYTF. CDR3 coding DNA: TGTGCCAGCAGTTACTCGAGTCAGGGGGCCTATGGCTACACCTTC.

The rearrangement joins TRBV12-5 to TRBJ2-3, with D possibly TRBD2 on 6 matching bases. CDR3 size: 16 residues. V was clipped by 5 bases and J by 0 bases, with 15 bases between them. The germline gives CDR1 LGHNT, CDR2 FRNRAP. Written as DNA, the CDR3 is TGTGCTAGTGGTCCCGGGGAGGCAGTTAGCACAGATACGCAGTATTTT. It yields the protein CASGPGEAVSTDTQYF.

The chain employs TRBV5-6 and TRBJ1-1, with 8 positions matching TRBD1. The J segment lost 1 base and the V segment lost 0 bases, leaving 2 bases of the junction unmatched. From germline, CDR1 is SGHDT and CDR2 YYEEEE. There are 15 residues in the CDR3. CDR3 residues: CASSLGTGRNTEAFF. The CDR3 DNA sequence: TGTGCCAGCAGCTTGGGGACAGGGAGGAACACTGAAGCTTTCTTT. The whole variable domain, remainder taken from reference TRBV5-6 and TRBJ1-1, is DAGVTQSPTHLIKTRGQQVTLRCSPKSGHDTVSWYQQALGQGPQFIFQYYEEEERQRGNFPDRFSGHQFPNYSSELNVNALLLGDSALYLCASSLGTGRNTEAFFGQGTRLTVV.

V usage is TRBV6-2 or TRBV6-3 and J usage is TRBJ2-2; TRBD2 matches at 14 bases. Germline V gene sequence: CDR1 MNHEY, CDR2 SVGEGT. The CDR3 totals 19 residues. Trimming at V came to 1 base and at J to 3 bases, leaving 7 bases not matched to a gene. The CDR3 DNA reads as TGTGCCAGCAGTTACTTGGCCGGGACTAGCGGGAGTTACACCGGGGAGCTGTTTTTT. It encodes CASSYLAGTSGSYTGELFF.

The sample holds one count of this clone. This chain joins TRBV5-4 and TRBJ2-7, with 10 bases lining up with TRBD2. The CDR3 has 16 amino acids. The germline gives CDR1 SGHNT, CDR2 YYREEE (reference sequence). V was clipped by 0 bases and J by 0 bases; unmatched bases: 3. The CDR3 spells CASSLGASGGSYEQYF. DNA for the CDR3: TGTGCCAGCAGCTTGGGGGCTAGCGGGGGCTCCTACGAGCAGTACTTC. The entire variable domain, with the rest obtained from reference TRBV5-4 and TRBJ2-7, is as follows: ETGVTQSPTHLIKTRGQQVTLRCSSQSGHNTVSWYQQALGQGPQFIFQYYREEENGRGNFPPRFSGLQFPNYSSELNVNALELDDSALYLCASSLGASGGSYEQYFGPGTRLTVT.

V usage is TRBV5-6 and J usage is TRBJ2-1; no reliable D call. The CDR3 has 12 residues. CDR1 is SGHDT and CDR2 is YYEEEE in the germline V gene. The ends were cut back, 1 base at V and 6 bases at J, with 5 bases in the middle. The CDR3 protein is CASSLIGNEQFF. CDR3 bases: TGTGCCAGCAGCTTGATCGGCAATGAGCAGTTCTTC. The variable domain in full, with the rest retrieved from reference TRBV5-6 and TRBJ2-1, is DAGVTQSPTHLIKTRGQQVTLRCSPKSGHDTVSWYQQALGQGPQFIFQYYEEEERQRGNFPDRFSGHQFPNYSSELNVNALLLGDSALYLCASSLIGNEQFFGPGTRLTVL.

The V and J genes are TRBV3-1 (or the pseudogene TRBV3-2) and TRBJ1-2; D unresolved. Trimming shortened V by 4 bases and J by 2 bases, and 14 bases separated the two germline ends. The CDR3 extends over 15 amino acids. Per germline, CDR1 LGHDT and CDR2 YNNKEL (reference sequence). The CDR3 DNA is TGTGCCAGCAGCCCCCGAGGTAGGGAGAACTATGGCTACACCTTC. It yields the protein CASSPRGRENYGYTF.

This clone was seen a few times. The V gene is TRBV27, the J gene TRBJ1-6; D is unresolved. Germline CDR1 and CDR2: MNHEY and SMNVEV (reference sequence). This CDR3 region has 15 residues. The V gene lost 6 bases and the J gene lost 0 bases, with 9 bases spanning the gap. The CDR3 DNA is TGTGCCAGCAGAACACGGAGCTCCTATAATTCACCCCTCCACTTT. Encoded protein: CASRTRSSYNSPLHF.

The rearrangement joins TRBV11-2 to TRBJ2-7; D remains unclear. Trimming stripped 3 bases from V and 3 bases from J, with 12 bases between. The CDR3 spans 14 residues. Germline loops: CDR1 SGHAT, CDR2 FQNNGV. The CDR3 region has the DNA TGTGCCAGCAGCTTGACGGAGTTTAACTACGAGCAGTACTTC. Translated: CASSLTEFNYEQYF.

The rearrangement joins TRBV19 to TRBJ1-1; tentatively, D is TRBD1 (5 bases). V was cut by 7 bases and J by 3 bases, with 18 bases left in between. The CDR3 loop spans 15 amino acids. CDR1 LNHDA and CDR2 SQIVND come from the germline V gene (reference sequence). The CDR3, as DNA: TGTGCCAGTATCTCCCGACGGGGGGAGGACACTGAAGCTTTCTTT. Amino acids: CASISRRGEDTEAFF.

V and J are TRBV24-1 and TRBJ2-5; D is ambiguous. Between the trimmed V and J ends, which lost 6 bases and 1 base, there was a span of 8 bases. CDR1 KGHDR and CDR2 SFDVKD come from the germline V gene. The CDR3 contains 13 residues. The chain's CDR3 is CATSRRSQETQYF. The CDR3 DNA reads TGTGCCACCAGTAGGAGATCCCAAGAGACCCAGTACTTC.

This chain connects TRBV6-6 to TRBJ1-2, with TRBD1 matching over 7 bases. The germline V gene has CDR1 MNHNY and CDR2 SVGAGI (reference sequence). Germline trimming cut 2 bases from V and 4 bases from J; bases unmatched to any gene: 7. The CDR3 runs to 15 residues. The CDR3 DNA reads as TGTGCCAGCAGTTACCAAGGGGGCACGGTCTATGGCTACACCTTC. This codes for CASSYQGGTVYGYTF.

The chain links TRBV7-3 to TRBJ2-1; D uncertain. The V end was cut by 2 bases, the J end by 0 bases, with 8 bases between. Germline V gene lookup returns CDR1 SGHTA and CDR2 FQGTGA. The CDR3 has 15 amino acids. This CDR3 is CASSLLPSSYNEQFF. In nucleotides, the CDR3 is TGTGCCAGCAGCTTATTGCCCAGCTCCTACAATGAGCAGTTCTTC.

The CDR3 DNA reads as TGCAGCGTTGGGGAGGGGAACTATGGCTACACCTTC. Its translation is CSVGEGNYGYTF. The chain carries TRBV29-1 and TRBJ1-2, with D maybe TRBD1 (5 bases). Germline CDR1 reads SQVTM; CDR2 reads ANQGSEA. Deletions cut 4 bases from V and 2 bases from J, with 8 bases between. The CDR3 has 12 residues.

This clone appeared a single time. The chain combines TRBV7-6 with TRBJ2-1; weak D call: TRBD1 (6 bases). The CDR3 totals 16 residues. Germline loops: CDR1 SGHVS, CDR2 FNYEAQ. Deletions cut 2 bases from V and 2 bases from J, with 13 bases between. DNA for the CDR3: TGTGCCAGCAGCTTAATTCCAGGGGCCACCTACAATGAGCAGTTCTTC. This sequence encodes CASSLIPGATYNEQFF.

The V call is TRBV2, the J call TRBJ1-6; no clear D. The V gene lost 3 bases and the J gene lost 9 bases, with 9 bases spanning the gap. The CDR3 runs to 13 residues. The germline V gene encodes CDR1 SNHLY and CDR2 FYNNEI. The CDR3, as DNA: TGTGCCAGCAGTGAGAGATTTAGTTCACCCCTCCACTTT. This translates into CASSERFSSPLHF.

This clone showed up just a few times. This chain links TRBV7-9 with TRBJ2-7; 8 bases match TRBD1. CDR3 size: 15 residues. The germline CDR1 and CDR2 sequences are SEHNR and FQNEAQ (reference sequence). V was pared by 4 bases and J by 7 bases, with 12 bases of the junction left unmatched. The CDR3 here is CASSSTTRTGREQYF. The CDR3 coding sequence is TGTGCCAGCAGCTCCACGACCCGGACAGGGCGTGAGCAGTACTTC.

J is TRBJ1-5 and V is TRBV19, with 7 bases lining up with TRBD1. The CDR3 has 15 residues. The V gene end was trimmed by 5 bases and the J gene end by 7 bases; junction bases not matched to a gene: 11. Germline V lookup: CDR1 LNHDA, CDR2 SQIVND (reference sequence). The CDR3 nucleotides are TGTGCCAGTAGTGGACGACAGGGATCGGAGCAGCCCCAGCATTTT. This encodes CASSGRQGSEQPQHF.

The genes are TRBV6-6 and TRBJ1-4, with TRBD1 as a possible D gene (5 bases). Germline CDR1 is MNHNY and CDR2 is SVGAGI (reference sequence). With 5 bases removed from V and 4 bases from J, the gap between germline ends came to 11 bases. This CDR3 contains 14 residues. CDR3 coding DNA: TGTGCCAGCAGTCCCGGGGGATTTAATGAAAAACTGTTTTTT. This gives the protein CASSPGGFNEKLFF.

This chain joins TRBV19 and TRBJ1-5; D perhaps matches TRBD1 (5 bases). Trimming shortened V by 6 bases and J by 4 bases, and 7 bases separated the two germline ends. There are 12 residues in the CDR3. CDR1 LNHDA and CDR2 SQIVND come from the germline V gene (reference sequence). The CDR3 DNA reads as TGTGCCAGTAGCGGGGGAAATCAGCCCCAGCATTTT. The encoded protein is CASSGGNQPQHF.

As DNA, the CDR3 is TGTGCCAGCAGCTTCCTGTGGGACAGAGTTACTGAAGCTTTCTTT. This gives the protein CASSFLWDRVTEAFF. The chain recombines TRBV7-2 with TRBJ1-1, with 7 bases identical to TRBD1. The CDR3 totals 15 residues. Germline V lookup: CDR1 SGHTA, CDR2 FQGNSA. With 3 bases clipped from V and 5 bases from J, the junction kept 9 bases outside the gene matches.

This chain connects TRBV5-8 to TRBJ1-1; TRBD1 matches at 7 bases. Losses at the gene ends were 0 bases for V and 3 bases for J; bases not matched to a gene: 8. The germline CDR1 and CDR2 sequences are SGHTS and YDEGEE. This CDR3 is built from 16 residues. The CDR3 coding sequence is TGTGCCAGCAGCTTGGAGGGGACAGCTGCGGACACTGAAGCTTTCTTT. Residues: CASSLEGTAADTEAFF.

The chain has TRBV6-5 and TRBJ1-1; weak D call: TRBD1 (5 bases). V was clipped by 7 bases and J by 3 bases, with 12 bases between them. Germline values: CDR1 MNHEY, CDR2 SVGAGI. The CDR3 extends over 13 amino acids. The CDR3 region has the DNA TGTGCCAGCAAATTCAGGGAGGACACTGAAGCTTTCTTT. This gives the protein CASKFREDTEAFF.